This T cell receptor (beta chain) was obtained from a study of blood T cells in healthy people across ages (dated by TCRdb to about 2015). Describing the broader study: In model experiments, template switching captured about one uniquely barcoded TCR beta cDNA molecule for every two T cells. To track age-related changes in TCR beta repertoire diversity, the study relied on deep sequencing normalized with unique cDNA molecular identifiers. Donors were grouped into four age groups: young (average approximately 15 years), middle-aged (under 40), aged (around 60) and long-lived (less than 85). To avoid experimental bias, donors of different ages were spread randomly across the sequencing lanes. Using the same blood draw, the study looked at two additional independent replicas of 1 million unique cDNA reads for two donors, one aged 18 to 30 and the other aged 80 or older.

A word on this clonotype: Its antigen is unknown. No clone much larger than this one lies a single base away; base qualities are absent.

Germline trimming: 0 bases from V, 2 bases from J; junction bases outside gene matches: 7. Its CDR3 holds 17 amino acids, cysteine through phenylalanine. The DNA shown is the 51-base CDR3, in frame from base 1. Per the germline V gene, LGHNA is the CDR1 and YNFKEQ is the CDR2. What the research found in general, with its limitations: There was a strong correlation between observed TCR beta diversity and the percentage of naive T cells measured by flow cytometry. Donor CMV infection status was unknown, potentially confounding age-related changes in expanded clonotypes. Compared with the aged group, more naive CD4+ T cells, fewer expanded clones and increased TCR diversity were shown by the long-lived group, suggesting age selection. As age increased, observed TCR beta diversity per million T cells dropped in a roughly linear way, and a significant reduction was already evident by age about 40. Since profiling was done on bulk unsorted PBMCs, naive and antigen-experienced compartments could not be conclusively compared. Estimates of total diversity based on one million sequenced T cells were regarded as lower bounds and as underestimates.

Donors were 39 systemically healthy Caucasian individuals from Russia aged about 6 to 100 years. Each donor gave ten milliliters of peripheral blood, collected into EDTA-treated Vacutainer tubes. Ficoll-Paque density-gradient centrifugation was used to isolate PBMCs, with at least 6.5 million per sample. Total RNA was extracted from PBMCs with Trizol reagent, with at least 5 micrograms obtained per sample. For every donor, flow cytometry on a PBMC aliquot measured the percentage of naive CD45RAhigh/CD27high T cells. Library preparation used 5' RACE. The instrument was an Illumina HiSeq 2500. A second PCR of roughly 6 to 12 cycles was performed with a sample-barcoded 5' primer and a J-beta primer mix. A unique molecular identifier was introduced onto each TCR beta cDNA molecule by a template-switch 5' adaptor carrying 12 random nucleotides. Each sample yielded at least 2.5 million CDR3-containing paired-end reads. First-strand cDNA was synthesized from all RNA with the Mint cDNA synthesis kit, primed by a TRBC-specific oligonucleotide. All cDNA was treated with uracil-DNA glycosylase and then went through a first 18-cycle PCR with the universal primers M1SS and BC2_uni_R. As for how the authors treated the data: For normalization, 1 million high-quality reads, each with a distinct molecular identifier, were randomly selected from each sample. Instead of being binned into consensus sequences, reads with shared molecular identifiers were discarded. MiTCR, with a Q25 quality threshold and the strictest error-elimination algorithm, was used for CDR3 identification, clonotype clustering and error correction. A nonparametric unseen species model with Euler transformation was used to estimate lower-bound total TCR beta diversity. The raw public data were reprocessed by TCRdb itself: fastp quality trimming at Q25, MiXCR clonotype calling, in-frame beta chains only. CDR3 protein sequences are deduplicated, and each keeps its most common genes and DNA. The V and J calls here are based on TCRdb, not the publication. Here the sample has 850,000 to 1,000,000 distinct CDR3 sequences; roughly 52% occur a single time. Of the sample, 13% is held by the ten largest clones.

Sequencing input: blood. This clonotype originated in a man aged 30 to 39 in good health. The rearrangement combines TRBV4-2 with TRBJ2-3; TRBD2 lines up with 8 middle nucleotides. The bases are TGTGCCAGCAGCCAAGAGCTCGCGGGGGGCTCCACAGATACGCAGTATTTT. It translates as CASSQELAGGSTDTQYF.